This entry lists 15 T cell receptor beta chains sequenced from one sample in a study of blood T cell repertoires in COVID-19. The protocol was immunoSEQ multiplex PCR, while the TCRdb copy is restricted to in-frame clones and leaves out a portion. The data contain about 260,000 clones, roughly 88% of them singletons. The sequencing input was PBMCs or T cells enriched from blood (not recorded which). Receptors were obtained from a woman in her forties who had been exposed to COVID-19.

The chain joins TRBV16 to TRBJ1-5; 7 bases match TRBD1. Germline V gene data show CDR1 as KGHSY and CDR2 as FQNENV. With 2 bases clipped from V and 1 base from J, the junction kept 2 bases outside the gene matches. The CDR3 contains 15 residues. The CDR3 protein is CASSQRGLSNQPQHF. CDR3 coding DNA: TGTGCCAGCAGCCAAAGGGGGCTAAGCAATCAGCCCCAGCATTTT.

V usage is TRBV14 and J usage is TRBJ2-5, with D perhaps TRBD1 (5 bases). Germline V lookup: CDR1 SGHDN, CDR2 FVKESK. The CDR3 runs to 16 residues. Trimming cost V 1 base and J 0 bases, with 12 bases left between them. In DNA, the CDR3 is TGTGCCAGCAGCCAAGTAGGGGCGCTGTACCAAGAGACCCAGTACTTC. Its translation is CASSQVGALYQETQYF.

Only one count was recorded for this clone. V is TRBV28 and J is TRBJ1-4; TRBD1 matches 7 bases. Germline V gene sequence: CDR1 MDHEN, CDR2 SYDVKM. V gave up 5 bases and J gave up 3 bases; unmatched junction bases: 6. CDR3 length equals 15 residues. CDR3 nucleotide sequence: TGTGCCAGCAGTCTCCCGCAGGGGGCTAATGAAAAACTGTTTTTT. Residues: CASSLPQGANEKLFF.

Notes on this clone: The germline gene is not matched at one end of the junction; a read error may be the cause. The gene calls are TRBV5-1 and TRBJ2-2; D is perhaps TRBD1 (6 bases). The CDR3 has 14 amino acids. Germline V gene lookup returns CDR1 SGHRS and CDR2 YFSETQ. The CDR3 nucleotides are TGTGCCAGCAGCTCGGACAGTACAACCGGGGAGCTGTTTTTT. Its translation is CASSSDSTTGELFF.

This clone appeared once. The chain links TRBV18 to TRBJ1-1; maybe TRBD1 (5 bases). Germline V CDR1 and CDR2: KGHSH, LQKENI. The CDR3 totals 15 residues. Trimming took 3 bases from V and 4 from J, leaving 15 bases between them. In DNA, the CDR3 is TGTGCCAGCTCACCTCGGACATCAAGGAGCACTGAAGCTTTCTTT. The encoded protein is CASSPRTSRSTEAFF.

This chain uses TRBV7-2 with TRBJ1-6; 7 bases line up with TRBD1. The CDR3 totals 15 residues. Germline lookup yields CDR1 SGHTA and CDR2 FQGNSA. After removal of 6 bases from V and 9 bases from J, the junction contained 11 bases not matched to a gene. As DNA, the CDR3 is TGTGCCAGCAGAGGACAGGCCCCGGGTCTTTCACCCCTCCACTTT. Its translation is CASRGQAPGLSPLHF.

This chain's CDR3 is CASRGLAEQYF. DNA for the CDR3: TGTGCCAGCCGGGGACTAGCGGAGCAGTATTTT. V gene TRBV6-5 combines with J gene TRBJ2-3; 11 nucleotides agree with TRBD2. The CDR3 loop spans 11 amino acids. Germline trimming cut 8 bases from V and 11 bases from J; bases unmatched to any gene: 3. Germline V gene sequence: CDR1 MNHEY, CDR2 SVGAGI.

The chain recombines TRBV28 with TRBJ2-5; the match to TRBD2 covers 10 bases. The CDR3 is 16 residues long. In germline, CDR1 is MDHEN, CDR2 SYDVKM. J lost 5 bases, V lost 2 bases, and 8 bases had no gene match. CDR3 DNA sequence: TGTGCCAGCAGTTTACAGGCCCTAGCGGGGGCGGAGACCCAGTACTTC. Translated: CASSLQALAGAETQYF.

The CDR3 bases are TGCGCCAGCAGCCAAGAAATAATACGGGGCTACGAGCAGTACTTC. Encoded protein: CASSQEIIRGYEQYF. The chain links TRBV4-1 to TRBJ2-7; perhaps TRBD2 as D (5 bases). The V gene lost 0 bases and the J gene lost 3 bases, with 12 bases spanning the gap. The CDR3 contains 15 residues. Germline lookup yields CDR1 MGHRA and CDR2 YSYEKL.

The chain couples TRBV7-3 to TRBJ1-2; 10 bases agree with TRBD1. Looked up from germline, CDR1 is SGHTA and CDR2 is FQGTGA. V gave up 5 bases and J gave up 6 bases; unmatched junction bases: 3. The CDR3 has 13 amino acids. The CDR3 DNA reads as TGTGCCAGCAGCCGAGGACAGGGGGATGGCTACACCTTC. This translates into CASSRGQGDGYTF.

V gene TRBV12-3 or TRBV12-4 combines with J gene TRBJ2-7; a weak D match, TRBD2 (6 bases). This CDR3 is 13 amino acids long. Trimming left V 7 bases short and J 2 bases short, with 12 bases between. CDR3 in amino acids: CASIRSGAYEQYF. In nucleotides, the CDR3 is TGTGCCAGCATCCGTAGCGGTGCCTACGAGCAGTACTTC.

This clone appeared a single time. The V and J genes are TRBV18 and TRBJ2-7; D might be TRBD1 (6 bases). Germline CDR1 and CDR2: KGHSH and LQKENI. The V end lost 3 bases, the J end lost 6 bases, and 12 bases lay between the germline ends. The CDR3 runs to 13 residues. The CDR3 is CASSPLQGPEQYV. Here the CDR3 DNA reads TGTGCCAGCTCACCCTTACAGGGTCCCGAGCAGTACGTC.

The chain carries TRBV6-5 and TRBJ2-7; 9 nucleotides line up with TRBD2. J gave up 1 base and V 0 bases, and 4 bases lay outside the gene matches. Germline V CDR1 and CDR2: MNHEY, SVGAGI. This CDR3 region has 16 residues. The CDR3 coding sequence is TGTGCCAGCAGTTACTCTCTAGCGGGGTGGTCCTACGAGCAGTACGTC. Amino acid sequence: CASSYSLAGWSYEQYV.

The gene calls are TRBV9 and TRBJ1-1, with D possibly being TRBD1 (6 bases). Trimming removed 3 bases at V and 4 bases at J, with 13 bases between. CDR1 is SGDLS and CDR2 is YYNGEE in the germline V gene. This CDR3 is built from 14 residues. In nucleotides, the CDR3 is TGTGCCAGCAGCGAGAGGGGGGGTATCACTGAAGCTTTCTTT. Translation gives CASSERGGITEAFF.

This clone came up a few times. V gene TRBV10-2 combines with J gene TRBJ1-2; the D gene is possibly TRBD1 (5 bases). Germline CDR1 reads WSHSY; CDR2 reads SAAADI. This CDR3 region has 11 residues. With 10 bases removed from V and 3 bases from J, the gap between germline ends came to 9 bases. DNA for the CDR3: TGCGCCATTCAGGGTGACTATGGCTACACCTTC. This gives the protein CAIQGDYGYTF.